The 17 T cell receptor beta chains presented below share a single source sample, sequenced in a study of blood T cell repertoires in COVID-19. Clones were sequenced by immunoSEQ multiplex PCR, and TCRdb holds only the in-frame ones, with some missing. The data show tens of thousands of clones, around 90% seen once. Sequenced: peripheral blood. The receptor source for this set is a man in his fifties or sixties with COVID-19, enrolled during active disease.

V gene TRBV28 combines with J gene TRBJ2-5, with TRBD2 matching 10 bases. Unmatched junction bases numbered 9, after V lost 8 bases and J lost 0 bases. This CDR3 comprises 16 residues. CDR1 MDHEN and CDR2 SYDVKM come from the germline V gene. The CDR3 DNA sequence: TGTGCCAGCGGCCCTCGGACTAGCGGATACCAAGAGACCCAGTACTTC. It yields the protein CASGPRTSGYQETQYF.

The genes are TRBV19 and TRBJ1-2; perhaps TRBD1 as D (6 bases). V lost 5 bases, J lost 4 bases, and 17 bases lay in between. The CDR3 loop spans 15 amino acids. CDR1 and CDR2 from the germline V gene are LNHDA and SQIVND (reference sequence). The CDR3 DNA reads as TGTGCCAGTAGTGCCGACAGGAGAGACATCTATGGCTACACCTTC. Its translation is CASSADRRDIYGYTF.

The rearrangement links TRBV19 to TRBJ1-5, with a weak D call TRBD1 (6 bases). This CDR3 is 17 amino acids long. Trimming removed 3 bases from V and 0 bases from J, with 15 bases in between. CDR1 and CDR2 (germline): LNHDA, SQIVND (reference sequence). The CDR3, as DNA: TGTGCCAGTAGTATCCCTCCGGGACACAATAGCAATCAGCCCCAGCATTTT. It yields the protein CASSIPPGHNSNQPQHF.

CDR3 bases: TGCGCCAGCAGCTTGGAGGGACAGACACAAGAGACCCAGTACTTC. Translating gives CASSLEGQTQETQYF. The chain carries TRBV5-1 and TRBJ2-5, with TRBD1 matching 7 bases. Germline lookup yields CDR1 SGHRS and CDR2 YFSETQ. The CDR3 loop spans 15 amino acids. J lost 2 bases, V lost 0 bases, and 4 bases had no gene match.

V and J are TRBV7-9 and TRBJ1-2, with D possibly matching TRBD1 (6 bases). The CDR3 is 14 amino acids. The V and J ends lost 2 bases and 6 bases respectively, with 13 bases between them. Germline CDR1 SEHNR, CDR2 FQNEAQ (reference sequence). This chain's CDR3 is CASSLSIGGDGYTF. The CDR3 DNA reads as TGTGCCAGCAGCTTATCTATAGGGGGAGATGGCTACACCTTC.

This CDR3 is CASSSFGTGLYEQYF. The CDR3 DNA is TGTGCCAGCAGTTCATTCGGGACAGGGCTCTACGAGCAGTACTTC. The rearrangement joins TRBV27 to TRBJ2-7; 9 nucleotides align to TRBD1. This CDR3 comprises 15 residues. With 4 bases clipped from V and 3 bases from J, the junction kept 7 bases outside the gene matches. Germline values: CDR1 MNHEY, CDR2 SMNVEV (reference sequence).

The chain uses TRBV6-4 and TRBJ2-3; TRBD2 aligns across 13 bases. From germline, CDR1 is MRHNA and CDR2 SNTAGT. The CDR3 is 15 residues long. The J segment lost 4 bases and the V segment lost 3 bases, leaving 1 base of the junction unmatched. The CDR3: CASSELAGGPDTQYF. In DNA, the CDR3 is TGTGCCAGCAGTGAACTAGCGGGAGGGCCAGATACGCAGTATTTT.

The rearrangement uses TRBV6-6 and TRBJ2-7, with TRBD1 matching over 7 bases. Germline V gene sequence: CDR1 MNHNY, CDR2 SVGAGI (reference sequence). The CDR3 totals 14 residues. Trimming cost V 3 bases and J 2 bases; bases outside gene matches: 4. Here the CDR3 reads CASSYMGQTYEQYF. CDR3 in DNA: TGTGCCAGCAGTTATATGGGACAGACCTACGAGCAGTACTTC.

CDR3: CSASLELFYYGYTF. For the CDR3, the DNA is TGCAGTGCTAGTTTAGAGCTCTTTTACTATGGCTACACCTTC. V is TRBV20-1 and J is TRBJ1-2; D unresolved. Trimming shortened V by 3 bases and J by 3 bases, and 14 bases separated the two germline ends. In germline, CDR1 is DFQATT, CDR2 SNEGSKA (reference sequence). CDR3 length: 14 amino acids.

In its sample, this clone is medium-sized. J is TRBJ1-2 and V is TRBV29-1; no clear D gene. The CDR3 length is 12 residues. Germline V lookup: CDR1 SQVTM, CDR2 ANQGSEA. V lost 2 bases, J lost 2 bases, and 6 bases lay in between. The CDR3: CSVEPGNYGYTF. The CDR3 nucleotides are TGCAGCGTTGAACCGGGAAACTATGGCTACACCTTC.

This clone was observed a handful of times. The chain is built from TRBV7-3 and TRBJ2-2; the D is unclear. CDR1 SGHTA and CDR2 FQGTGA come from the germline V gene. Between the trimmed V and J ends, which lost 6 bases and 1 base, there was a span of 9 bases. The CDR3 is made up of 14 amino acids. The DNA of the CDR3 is TGTGCCAGCAGTCAGTTTTTGAACACCGGGGAGCTGTTTTTT. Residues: CASSQFLNTGELFF.

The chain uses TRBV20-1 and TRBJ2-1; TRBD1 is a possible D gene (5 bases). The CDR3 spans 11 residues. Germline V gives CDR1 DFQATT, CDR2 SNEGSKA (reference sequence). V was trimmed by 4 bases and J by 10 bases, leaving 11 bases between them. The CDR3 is CSAIRGREQFF. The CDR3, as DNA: TGCAGTGCTATTAGGGGTAGGGAGCAGTTCTTC.

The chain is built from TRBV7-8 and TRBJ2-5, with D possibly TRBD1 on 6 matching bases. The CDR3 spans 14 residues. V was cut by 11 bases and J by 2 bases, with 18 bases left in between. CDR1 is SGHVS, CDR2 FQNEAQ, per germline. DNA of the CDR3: TGTGCCTCCTTTAAAGGACAGTTTCAAGAGACCCAGTACTTC. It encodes CASFKGQFQETQYF. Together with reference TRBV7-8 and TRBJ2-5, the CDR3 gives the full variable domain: GAGVSQSPRYKVAKRGQDVALRCDPISGHVSLFWYQQALGQGPEFLTYFQNEAQLDKSGLPSDRFFAERPEGSVSTLKIQRTQQEDSAVYLCASFKGQFQETQYFGPGTRLLVL.

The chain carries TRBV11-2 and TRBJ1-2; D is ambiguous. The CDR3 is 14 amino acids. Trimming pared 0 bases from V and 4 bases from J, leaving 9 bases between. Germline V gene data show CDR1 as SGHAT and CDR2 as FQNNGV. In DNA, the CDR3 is TGTGCCAGCAGCTTAGATCTAACAGTCTATGGCTACACCTTC. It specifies CASSLDLTVYGYTF.

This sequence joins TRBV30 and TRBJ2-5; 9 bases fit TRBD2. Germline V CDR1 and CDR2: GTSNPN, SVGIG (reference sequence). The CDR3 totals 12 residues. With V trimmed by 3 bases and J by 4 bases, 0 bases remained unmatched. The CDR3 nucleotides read TGTGCCTGGAGAGCGGGAGGAGAGACCCAGTACTTC. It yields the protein CAWRAGGETQYF.

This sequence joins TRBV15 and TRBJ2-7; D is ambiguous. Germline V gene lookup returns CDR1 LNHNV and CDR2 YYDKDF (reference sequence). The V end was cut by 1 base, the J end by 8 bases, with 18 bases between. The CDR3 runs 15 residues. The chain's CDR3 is CATSRVAPRSSQQYF. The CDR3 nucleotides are TGTGCCACCAGCAGAGTAGCACCTCGTTCTTCGCAGCAGTACTTC.

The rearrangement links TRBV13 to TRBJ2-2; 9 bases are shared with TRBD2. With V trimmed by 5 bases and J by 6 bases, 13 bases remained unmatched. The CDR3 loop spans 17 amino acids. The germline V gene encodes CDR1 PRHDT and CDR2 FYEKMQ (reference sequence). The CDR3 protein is CASSPSLVAGASGELFF. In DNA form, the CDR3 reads TGTGCCAGCAGCCCCAGCTTGGTAGCGGGAGCTTCCGGGGAGCTGTTTTTT.